This T cell receptor (beta chain) was recovered during a study of T cell changes during pregnancy in multiple sclerosis. This CDR3 comprises 16 residues. Germline V gene data show CDR1 as MNHNY and CDR2 as SVGAGI (reference sequence). V lost 0 bases, J lost 7 bases, and 3 bases stayed unmatched. The repertoire was sequenced with immunoSEQ multiplex PCR; TCRdb's copy has only in-frame clones and lacks some. The sample has 70,000 or so clones, over 90% seen once. The receptor comes from a female donor with multiple sclerosis, enrolled in a pregnancy study. The sequencing used CD4+ T cells from peripheral blood mononuclear cells, collected after pregnancy. The rearrangement uses TRBV6-6 and TRBJ1-4; 12 nucleotides line up with TRBD1. In nucleotides, the CDR3 is TGTGCCAGCAGTTACTCGGGACAGGGGGCGGGTGAAAAACTGTTTTTT. Protein product: CASSYSGQGAGEKLFF.